These 15 T cell receptor beta chains were sequenced from one sample in a study of vaccination and CD4 T cells after COVID-19. Treatment reported: approximately 9-day PBMC culture with coronavirus spike peptide pools or control peptides (ViraFEST assay). Sequenced with the Oncomine TCR Beta short-read assay was DNA taken from cultured CD4+ T cells. TCRdb ran MiXCR on the PCR reads and lists one entry per CDR3 protein. The table has 16,000 or so distinct CDR3 sequences, about two fifths seen once. No antigen has been identified for these receptors. Source: CD4+ T cells from blood, cultured in vitro, taken after SARS-CoV-2 vaccination. Every receptor here comes from a human donor who had recovered from COVID-19.

This chain links TRBV4-3 with TRBJ1-5, with D hard to call. This CDR3 comprises 14 residues. Germline V gene data show CDR1 as LGHNA and CDR2 as YSLEER. The V gene lost 0 bases and the J gene lost 6 bases, with 9 bases spanning the gap. The CDR3 is CASSQDLGIQPQHF. The CDR3 DNA is TGCGCCAGCAGCCAAGATCTAGGGATTCAGCCCCAGCATTTT.

This sequence joins TRBV4-1 and TRBJ2-3; D is unresolved. The CDR3 loop spans 17 amino acids. V was pared by 0 bases and J by 0 bases, with 13 bases between. CDR1 and CDR2 from the germline V gene are MGHRA and YSYEKL. CDR3 bases: TGCGCCAGCAGCCAAGAATCCGGGCGTTCTAGCACAGATACGCAGTATTTT. It translates to CASSQESGRSSTDTQYF.

The J gene is TRBJ1-5, the V gene TRBV19, with D perhaps matching TRBD1 (5 bases). Germline V gene data show CDR1 as LNHDA and CDR2 as SQIVND (reference sequence). Trimming took 3 bases from V and 2 from J, leaving 23 bases between them. CDR3 length: 19 amino acids. The DNA for the CDR3 is TGTGCCAGTAGTATGCCTTCTTGGTGGGGGGAATCAGGCAATCAGCCCCAGCATTTT. Translating it yields CASSMPSWWGESGNQPQHF.

The V gene is TRBV20-1, the J gene TRBJ1-2; D is uncertain. This CDR3 has 10 amino acids. The V end lost 6 bases, the J end lost 8 bases, and 10 bases lay between the germline ends. CDR1 DFQATT and CDR2 SNEGSKA come from the germline V gene (reference sequence). The CDR3 DNA reads TGCAGTGCAGAGACCGAGGGCTACACCTTC. This codes for CSAETEGYTF.

By sample share, this clonotype is medium-sized (0.01 to 0.1%). This chain joins TRBV19 and TRBJ2-4; perhaps D is TRBD1 or TRBD2 (5 bases each). The V and J ends lost 4 bases and 9 bases respectively, with 13 bases between them. This CDR3 has 13 residues. Germline assignment: CDR1 LNHDA and CDR2 SQIVND (reference sequence). The CDR3 loop is CASSKGTMGIQYF. The CDR3 bases are TGTGCCAGTAGTAAAGGGACGATGGGCATTCAGTACTTC. The whole variable domain, filled in from reference TRBV19 and TRBJ2-4, reads DGGITQSPKYLFRKEGQNVTLSCEQNLNHDAMYWYRQDPGQGLRLIYYSQIVNDFQKGDIAEGYSVSREKKESFPLTVTSAQKNPTAFYLCASSKGTMGIQYFGAGTRLSVL.

The rearrangement joins TRBV6-2 or TRBV6-3 to TRBJ2-3, with TRBD2 matching over 13 bases. V gave up 5 bases and J gave up 7 bases; unmatched junction bases: 12. The V gene's germline CDR1 is MNHEY and CDR2 SVGEGT. The CDR3 runs 17 residues. CDR3 coding DNA: TGTGCCAGCAGTGCCCGGGAGGGACTAGCGGGAAAGCATACGCAGTATTTT. This encodes CASSAREGLAGKHTQYF.

Only a few counts were recorded for this clonotype. The chain uses TRBV20-1 and TRBJ2-3; possibly TRBD1 or TRBD2 for D (5 bases each). Germline V gene lookup returns CDR1 DFQATT and CDR2 SNEGSKA (reference sequence). The CDR3 extends over 14 amino acids. V was cut by 0 bases and J by 0 bases, with 7 bases left in between. The CDR3 loop is CSARDGTSTDTQYF. In nucleotides, the CDR3 is TGCAGTGCTAGAGATGGGACGAGCACAGATACGCAGTATTTT.

The CDR3 spells CASSPTGSSYEQYF. In nucleotides, the CDR3 is TGTGCCAGCTCACCCACAGGGTCGAGTTACGAGCAGTACTTC. The rearrangement joins TRBV18 to TRBJ2-7; TRBD1 is a possible D gene (6 bases). Germline loops: CDR1 KGHSH, CDR2 LQKENI. This CDR3 region has 14 residues. Trimming took 3 bases from V and 4 from J, leaving 13 bases between them.

Points on this clonotype: The germline gene is not matched at one end of the junction; a read error may be the cause. The CDR3 spells CANSLRDRDGYTF. The CDR3 DNA reads TGTGCCAACAGCTTGCGGGACAGGGATGGCTACACCTTC. The chain recombines TRBV5-6 with TRBJ1-2, with 9 bases lining up with TRBD1. Germline V gene sequence: CDR1 SGHDT, CDR2 YYEEEE. The CDR3 has 13 amino acids.

This rearrangement joins TRBV7-3 to TRBJ2-1; D possibly matches TRBD1 or TRBD2 (5 bases each). The germline CDR1 and CDR2 sequences are SGHTA and FQGTGA. The CDR3 runs to 15 residues. Trimming cost V 0 bases and J 7 bases, with 13 bases left between them. Written as DNA, the CDR3 is TGTGCCAGCAGCTTAACGGGGACCTGGGGGAATGAGCAGTTCTTC. It encodes CASSLTGTWGNEQFF.

With regard to this clonotype: Mismatch with germline at one junction end may stem from a read error. The rearrangement joins TRBV7-6 to TRBJ2-1; 7 nucleotides align to TRBD2. Germline CDR1 reads SGHVS; CDR2 reads FNYEAQ. The CDR3 runs 15 residues. The CDR3 spells CASTSLGRAYKEQFF. CDR3 in DNA: TGTGCCAGCACTAGCCTAGGGAGGGCCTACAAAGAGCAGTTCTTC.

This clonotype was observed a handful of times. The chain links TRBV19 to TRBJ1-2; D perhaps matches TRBD1 (5 bases). The CDR3 contains 13 residues. In germline, CDR1 is LNHDA, CDR2 SQIVND (reference sequence). The germline V and J ends were trimmed by 5 bases and 1 base, with 8 bases remaining between them. CDR3 region: CASSRQGNYGYTF. The DNA of the CDR3 is TGTGCCAGTAGTCGGCAGGGTAACTATGGCTACACCTTC.

The rearrangement links TRBV11-3 to TRBJ2-3, with D possibly called TRBD1 or TRBD2 (5 bases each). The V gene lost 3 bases and the J gene lost 3 bases, with 16 bases spanning the gap. CDR1 and CDR2 from the germline V gene are SGHNT and YENEEA. The CDR3 is 16 amino acids. CDR3 sequence (DNA): TGTGCCAGCAGCTTCGGGGCTGGAGGATTGACAGATACGCAGTATTTT. It codes for CASSFGAGGLTDTQYF.

This clonotype occurred a few times. The gene calls are TRBV12-3 or TRBV12-4 and TRBJ2-5; D may correspond to TRBD1 or TRBD2 (5 bases each). V was pared by 5 bases and J by 5 bases, with 15 bases between. The CDR3 contains 14 residues. CDR3 DNA sequence: TGTGCCAGCAGTCAAAGGGCCGGGGCTGAGACCCAGTACTTC. Encoded protein: CASSQRAGAETQYF.

The chain joins TRBV7-3 to TRBJ1-1, with D possibly TRBD1 on 6 matching bases. V gave up 1 base and J gave up 7 bases, with 10 bases separating them. Germline assignment: CDR1 SGHTA and CDR2 FQGTGA. This CDR3 has 13 amino acids. CDR3 coding DNA: TGTGCCAGCAGCTTAAATCAGGGGTTTGAAGCTTTCTTT. It is translated as CASSLNQGFEAFF.